This T cell receptor beta chain is from a study of cytomegalovirus exposure and HLA in healthy donors. The protocol was immunoSEQ multiplex PCR, while the TCRdb copy is restricted to in-frame clones and leaves out a portion. Of hundreds of thousands of clones listed, less than 90% were seen once; the top ten hold roughly 5.5%. Per the germline V gene, CDR1 is SNHLY and CDR2 is FYNNEI. J gave up 5 bases and V 6 bases, and 4 bases lay outside the gene matches. CDR3 length equals 13 residues. Worth noting for this clone: No antigen is known for it.

Study conclusions and caveats: Published work reported that the classifier diagnosed cytomegalovirus status with high specificity and sensitivity. Rare sequences made up most TCRs, while some public TCRs were found in many donors.

This sequence originates from a young woman in good health and CMV-seronegative. The chain links TRBV2 to TRBJ2-1, with 7 nucleotides matching TRBD2. The sequencing sample was made of PBMCs. The CDR3 spells CASRVGRNNEQFF. In nucleotides, the CDR3 is TGTGCCAGCAGGGTCGGGAGGAACAATGAGCAGTTCTTC.